One and the same sample provided the 13 T cell receptor beta chains below, sequenced in a study of cytomegalovirus exposure and HLA in healthy donors. Sequencing was performed with immunoSEQ multiplex PCR; in TCRdb, only in-frame clones are kept and a portion is missing. The table records approximately 90,000 clones, roughly 92% of them present only once. Sequenced input: PBMCs. These receptors were collected from a woman younger than 45 in good health and CMV-seropositive.

The chain combines TRBV27 with TRBJ2-1; 7 bases align to TRBD1. The CDR3 is 15 amino acids. Germline-derived CDR1 and CDR2 are MNHEY and SMNVEV (reference sequence). In nucleotides, the CDR3 is TGTGCAACAAAACCGCCCCGGGACAGACACAATGAGCAGTTCTTC. Protein sequence: CATKPPRDRHNEQFF.

The chain links TRBV15 to TRBJ2-7; possible D gene TRBD1, 6 bases. The CDR3 sequence is 15 residues long. Trimming stripped 1 base from V and 4 bases from J, with 14 bases between. Germline V lookup: CDR1 LNHNV, CDR2 YYDKDF (reference sequence). CDR3 sequence (DNA): TGTGCCACCAGCAGAGTCCCCAGGGGTGGTTACGAGCAGTACTTC. Translating it yields CATSRVPRGGYEQYF.

The rearrangement uses TRBV28 and TRBJ2-2; 7 bases are a match to TRBD2. V dropped 8 bases and J dropped 7; count of bases not matched to a gene: 19. CDR1 is MDHEN, CDR2 SYDVKM, per germline. This CDR3 spans 17 amino acids. In DNA, the CDR3 is TGTGCCAGCTCCAACCCCCCCGGGGGTGCGGGAGACGGGGAGCTGTTTTTT. Amino acid sequence: CASSNPPGGAGDGELFF. Together with reference TRBV28 and TRBJ2-2, the CDR3 gives the full variable domain: DVKVTQSSRYLVKRTGEKVFLECVQDMDHENMFWYRQDPGLGLRLIYFSYDVKMKEKGDIPEGYSVSREKKERFSLILESASTNQTSMYLCASSNPPGGAGDGELFFGEGSRLTVL.

The genes are TRBV14 and TRBJ2-7; 10 positions agree with TRBD1. Germline loops: CDR1 SGHDN, CDR2 FVKESK. The CDR3 has 15 amino acids. V gave up 6 bases and J gave up 6 bases; unmatched junction bases: 11. DNA of the CDR3: TGTGCCAGCAGGCGGGGACAGGGGAGTTTTGGCGAGCAGTACTTC. This codes for CASRRGQGSFGEQYF.

This clone occurred a few times. V gene TRBV28 combines with J gene TRBJ1-5; D remains unclear. The CDR3 sequence is 12 residues long. Trimming shortened V by 7 bases and J by 5 bases, and 9 bases separated the two germline ends. The V gene's germline CDR1 is MDHEN and CDR2 SYDVKM. The CDR3 DNA follows: TGTGCCAGCACGGTCACCGATCAGCCCCAGCATTTT. It is translated as CASTVTDQPQHF.

Concerning this clone: At one of its ends the junction is not consistent with the germline gene, which may arise from a read error. The V and J genes are TRBV2 and TRBJ1-1, with D unresolved. The CDR3 consists of 14 residues. Germline CDR1 SNHLY, CDR2 FYNNEI. CDR3 amino acids: CASTEYAFSTEAFF. In DNA form, the CDR3 reads TGTGCCAGCACTGAATATGCGTTTAGCACTGAAGCTTTCTTT.

The chain combines TRBV5-6 with TRBJ2-5; TRBD2 aligns across 9 bases. The germline CDR1 and CDR2 sequences are SGHDT and YYEEEE. Losses at the gene ends were 1 base for V and 3 bases for J; bases not matched to a gene: 7. This CDR3 region has 16 residues. CDR3 DNA: TGTGCCAGCAGCTTGCTCCTAGCGGGAAGGAAAGAGACCCAGTACTTC. This encodes CASSLLLAGRKETQYF. Filled out from reference TRBV5-6 and TRBJ2-5, the complete variable domain reads DAGVTQSPTHLIKTRGQQVTLRCSPKSGHDTVSWYQQALGQGPQFIFQYYEEEERQRGNFPDRFSGHQFPNYSSELNVNALLLGDSALYLCASSLLLAGRKETQYFGPGTRLLVL.

The rearrangement links TRBV10-3 to TRBJ1-5, with 8 bases that match TRBD1. The V gene end was trimmed by 4 bases and the J gene end by 4 bases; junction bases not matched to a gene: 3. This CDR3 has 14 residues. Per the germline V gene, CDR1 is ENHRY and CDR2 is SYGVKD. The DNA of the CDR3 is TGTGCCATCAGTGGGACAGGGAATAATCAGCCCCAGCATTTT. Translation gives CAISGTGNNQPQHF.

The chain combines TRBV28 with TRBJ2-1; 10 nucleotides agree with TRBD2. Trimming removed 6 bases from V and 3 bases from J; junction bases left unmatched: 8. In germline, CDR1 is MDHEN, CDR2 SYDVKM. The CDR3 length is 16 residues. CDR3 sequence (DNA): TGTGCCAGCAGACCGAGCGGGAGGGGAGGCTACAATGAGCAGTTCTTC. Protein sequence: CASRPSGRGGYNEQFF.

The chain combines TRBV4-3 with TRBJ2-3; TRBD2 matches 9 bases. V trimming: 1 base; J trimming: 1 base; junction bases outside the gene matches: 9. The germline V gene has CDR1 LGHNA and CDR2 YSLEER. The CDR3 is 18 residues long. The CDR3 DNA is TGCGCCAGCAGCCAAGTCCCCGCGGGGGGGGCTTGCACAGATACGCAGTATTTT. As protein: CASSQVPAGGACTDTQYF.

The rearrangement joins TRBV6-1 to TRBJ2-1; the match to TRBD2 covers 8 bases. This CDR3 is 16 amino acids long. Trimming at V came to 0 bases and at J to 2 bases, leaving 3 bases not matched to a gene. The V gene's germline CDR1 is MNHNS and CDR2 SASEGT. The CDR3 DNA sequence: TGTGCCAGCAGTGAAGCAGTGCGGGAGGCCTACAATGAGCAGTTCTTC. Translation gives CASSEAVREAYNEQFF.

In this sample, this clone turned up once. CDR3 protein: CASSSESGRAMNEQFF. DNA for the CDR3: TGTGCCAGCAGCTCTGAAAGCGGGAGGGCCATGAATGAGCAGTTCTTC. The chain recombines TRBV13 with TRBJ2-1, with 10 bases identical to TRBD2. V shed 4 bases and J 7 bases; nucleotides not matched to a gene: 10. Germline V gene data show CDR1 as PRHDT and CDR2 as FYEKMQ (reference sequence). CDR3 length equals 16 residues.

The chain has TRBV28 and TRBJ2-7; possible D gene TRBD1, 5 bases. CDR3 length: 14 amino acids. Trimming removed 6 bases at V and 2 bases at J, with 14 bases between. Germline lookup yields CDR1 MDHEN and CDR2 SYDVKM. This chain's CDR3 is CASRGGALPYEQYF. The CDR3, as DNA: TGTGCCAGCAGGGGTGGGGCGCTTCCCTACGAGCAGTACTTC.